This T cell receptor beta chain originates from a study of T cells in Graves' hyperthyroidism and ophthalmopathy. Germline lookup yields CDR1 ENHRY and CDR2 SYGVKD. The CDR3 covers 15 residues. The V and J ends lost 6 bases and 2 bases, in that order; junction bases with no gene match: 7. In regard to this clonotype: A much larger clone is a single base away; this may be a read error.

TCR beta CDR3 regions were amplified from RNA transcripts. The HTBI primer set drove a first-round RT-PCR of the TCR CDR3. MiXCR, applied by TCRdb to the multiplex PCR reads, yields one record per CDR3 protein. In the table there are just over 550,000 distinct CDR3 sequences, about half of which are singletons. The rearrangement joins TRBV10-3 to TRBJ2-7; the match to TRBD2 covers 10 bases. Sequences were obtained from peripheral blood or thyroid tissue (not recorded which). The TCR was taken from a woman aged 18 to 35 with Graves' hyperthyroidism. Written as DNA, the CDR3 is TGTGCCATCAGCCCCGGACTAGCGGTCACCTACGAGCAGTACTTC. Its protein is CAISPGLAVTYEQYF.